This T cell receptor (beta chain) was obtained from a study of T cell changes during pregnancy in multiple sclerosis. CDR1 is LGHNA and CDR2 is YSLEER in the germline V gene. The CDR3 extends over 20 amino acids. Trimming pared 1 base from V and 2 bases from J, leaving 26 bases between. The protocol was immunoSEQ multiplex PCR, while the TCRdb copy is restricted to in-frame clones and leaves out a portion. This table has fewer than 70,000 clones, roughly 92% appearing once. The V call is TRBV4-3, the J call TRBJ1-1; D perhaps matches TRBD1 (6 bases). The sample consisted of CD8+ T cells from peripheral blood mononuclear cells, taken in the third trimester of pregnancy. The source of this sequence is a female donor in good health, enrolled as a control in a pregnancy study. Here the CDR3 reads CASSQGKEPTNRVVNTEAFF. CDR3 in DNA: TGCGCCAGCAGCCAAGGCAAGGAACCCACGAACAGGGTTGTCAACACTGAAGCTTTCTTT.